This T cell receptor beta chain was sequenced for a study of molecular identifiers for immune sequencing clone quantification. Study-wide points: Identical TCR molecules that share a barcode could lead to an underestimation of highly expanded clone sizes.

Trimming removed 5 bases from V and 2 bases from J, with 12 bases in between. CDR3 length equals 14 residues. In germline, CDR1 is SGHTA, CDR2 FQGNSA. In this sample, this clonotype turned up many times. Antigen specificity is unknown. Previously published methods and listed TCR primers were used for the bulk TCR libraries. TCRdb passed the PCR reads through MiXCR, listing each CDR3 protein once. The sample lists around 480,000 distinct CDR3 sequences, about a fifth seen once, with under 0.85% in the top ten. The authors sorted naive CD8 T cells as CD8+CD4-CCR7+CD45RA+. The rearrangement uses TRBV7-2 and TRBJ2-5; D gene unclear. Input material: naive CD8+ T cells from blood, with Jurkat cell RNA spiked in. Sample subset: FACS-sorted CD8+CD4-CCR7+CD45RA+ naive T cells. This TCR came from a human donor in good health. Some libraries in this study had Jurkat cell RNA spiked in. The CDR3 here is CASSQGPAQETQYF. CDR3 DNA: TGTGCCAGCAGCCAAGGCCCGGCACAAGAGACCCAGTACTTC.